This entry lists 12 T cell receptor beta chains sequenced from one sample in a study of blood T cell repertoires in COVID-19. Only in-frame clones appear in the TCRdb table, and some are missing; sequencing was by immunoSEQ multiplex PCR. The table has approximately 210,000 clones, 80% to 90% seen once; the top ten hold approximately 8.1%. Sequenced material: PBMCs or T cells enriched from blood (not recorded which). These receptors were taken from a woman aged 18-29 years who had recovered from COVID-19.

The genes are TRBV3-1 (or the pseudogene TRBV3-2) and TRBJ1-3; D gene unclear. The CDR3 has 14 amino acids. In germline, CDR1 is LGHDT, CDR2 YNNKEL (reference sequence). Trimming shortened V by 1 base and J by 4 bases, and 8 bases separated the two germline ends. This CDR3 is CASSQGAGGNTIYF. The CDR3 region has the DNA TGTGCCAGCAGCCAAGGAGCGGGGGGAAACACCATATATTTT.

The chain's CDR3 is CATSSARTFSNQPQHF. CDR3 bases: TGTGCCACCAGCAGTGCAAGAACATTTAGCAATCAGCCCCAGCATTTT. The chain couples TRBV15 to TRBJ1-5; the D is unclear. V gave up 3 bases and J gave up 0 bases, with 12 bases separating them. The length of the CDR3 is 16 residues. Germline-derived CDR1 and CDR2 are LNHNV and YYDKDF (reference sequence).

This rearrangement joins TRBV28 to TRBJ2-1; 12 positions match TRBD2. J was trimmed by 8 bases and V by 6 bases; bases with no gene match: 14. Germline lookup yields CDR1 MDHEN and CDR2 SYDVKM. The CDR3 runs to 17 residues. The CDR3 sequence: CASRPTSGGPSSDEQFF. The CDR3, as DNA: TGTGCCAGCAGGCCAACTAGCGGGGGGCCTTCCTCGGATGAGCAGTTCTTC.

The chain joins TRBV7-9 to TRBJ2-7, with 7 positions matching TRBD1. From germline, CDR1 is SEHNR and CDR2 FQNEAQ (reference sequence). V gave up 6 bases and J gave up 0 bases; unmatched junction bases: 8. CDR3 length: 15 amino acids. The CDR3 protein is CASSSQGVSSYEQYF. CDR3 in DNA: TGTGCCAGCAGTTCTCAGGGGGTTAGCTCCTACGAGCAGTACTTC.

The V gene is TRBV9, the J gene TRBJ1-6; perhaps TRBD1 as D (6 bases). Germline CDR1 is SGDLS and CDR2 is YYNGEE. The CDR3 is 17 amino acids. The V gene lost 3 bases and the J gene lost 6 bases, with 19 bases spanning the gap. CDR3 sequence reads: CASSGGQTDIINSPLHF. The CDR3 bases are TGTGCCAGCAGCGGCGGACAGACAGATATAATTAATTCACCCCTCCACTTT. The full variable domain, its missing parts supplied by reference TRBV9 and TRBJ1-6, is DSGVTQTPKHLITATGQRVTLRCSPRSGDLSVYWYQQSLDQGLQFLIQYYNGEERAKGNILERFSAQQFPDLHSELNLSSLELGDSALYFCASSGGQTDIINSPLHFGNGTRLTVT.

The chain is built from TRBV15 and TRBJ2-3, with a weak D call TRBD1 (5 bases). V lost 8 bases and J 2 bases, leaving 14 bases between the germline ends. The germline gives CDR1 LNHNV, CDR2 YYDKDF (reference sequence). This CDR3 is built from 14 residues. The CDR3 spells CATENRKTTDTQYF. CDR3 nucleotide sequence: TGTGCCACCGAAAACAGGAAGACCACAGATACGCAGTATTTT.

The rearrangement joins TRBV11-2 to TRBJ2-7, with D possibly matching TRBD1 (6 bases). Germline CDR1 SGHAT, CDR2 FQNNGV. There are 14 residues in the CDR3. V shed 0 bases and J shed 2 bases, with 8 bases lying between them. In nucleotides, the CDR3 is TGTGCCAGCAGCTTAGAAAGGACAGCCTACGAGCAGTACTTC. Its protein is CASSLERTAYEQYF. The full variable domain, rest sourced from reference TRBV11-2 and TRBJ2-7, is EAGVAQSPRYKIIEKRQSVAFWCNPISGHATLYWYQQILGQGPKLLIQFQNNGVVDDSQLPKDRFSAERLKGVDSTLKIQPAKLEDSAVYLCASSLERTAYEQYFGPGTRLTVT.

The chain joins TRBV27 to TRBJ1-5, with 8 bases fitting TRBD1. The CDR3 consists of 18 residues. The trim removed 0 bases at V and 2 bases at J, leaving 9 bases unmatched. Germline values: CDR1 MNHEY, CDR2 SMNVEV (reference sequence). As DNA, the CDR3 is TGTGCCAGCAGTTTATCGGGGATCAGGGGGCTTCGCAATCAGCCCCAGCATTTT. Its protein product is CASSLSGIRGLRNQPQHF.

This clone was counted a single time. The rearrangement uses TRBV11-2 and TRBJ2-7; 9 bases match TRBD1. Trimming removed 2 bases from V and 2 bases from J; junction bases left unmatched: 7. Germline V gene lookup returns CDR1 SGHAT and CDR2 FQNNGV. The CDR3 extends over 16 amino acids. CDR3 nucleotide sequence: TGTGCCAGCAGCTTACAGGGACAGGGCCTACCCTACGAGCAGTACTTC. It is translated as CASSLQGQGLPYEQYF.

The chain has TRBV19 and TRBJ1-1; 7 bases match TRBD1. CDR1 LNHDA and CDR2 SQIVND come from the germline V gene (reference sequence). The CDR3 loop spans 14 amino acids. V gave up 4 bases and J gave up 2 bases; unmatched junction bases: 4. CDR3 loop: CASSNKGANTEAFF. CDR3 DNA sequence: TGTGCCAGTAGTAATAAGGGGGCTAACACTGAAGCTTTCTTT.

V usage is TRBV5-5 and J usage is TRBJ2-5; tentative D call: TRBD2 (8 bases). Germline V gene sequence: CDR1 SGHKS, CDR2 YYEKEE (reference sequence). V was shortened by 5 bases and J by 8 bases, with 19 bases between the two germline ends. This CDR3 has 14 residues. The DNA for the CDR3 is TGTGCCAGCAGACGGGACAGCGGGGGCACCACCCAGTACTTC. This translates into CASRRDSGGTTQYF.

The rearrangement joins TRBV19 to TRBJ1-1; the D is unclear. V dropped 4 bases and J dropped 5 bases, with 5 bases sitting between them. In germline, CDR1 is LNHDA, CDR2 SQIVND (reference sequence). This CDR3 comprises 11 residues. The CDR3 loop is CASSTGTEAFF. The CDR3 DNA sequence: TGTGCCAGTAGTACGGGGACTGAAGCTTTCTTT.